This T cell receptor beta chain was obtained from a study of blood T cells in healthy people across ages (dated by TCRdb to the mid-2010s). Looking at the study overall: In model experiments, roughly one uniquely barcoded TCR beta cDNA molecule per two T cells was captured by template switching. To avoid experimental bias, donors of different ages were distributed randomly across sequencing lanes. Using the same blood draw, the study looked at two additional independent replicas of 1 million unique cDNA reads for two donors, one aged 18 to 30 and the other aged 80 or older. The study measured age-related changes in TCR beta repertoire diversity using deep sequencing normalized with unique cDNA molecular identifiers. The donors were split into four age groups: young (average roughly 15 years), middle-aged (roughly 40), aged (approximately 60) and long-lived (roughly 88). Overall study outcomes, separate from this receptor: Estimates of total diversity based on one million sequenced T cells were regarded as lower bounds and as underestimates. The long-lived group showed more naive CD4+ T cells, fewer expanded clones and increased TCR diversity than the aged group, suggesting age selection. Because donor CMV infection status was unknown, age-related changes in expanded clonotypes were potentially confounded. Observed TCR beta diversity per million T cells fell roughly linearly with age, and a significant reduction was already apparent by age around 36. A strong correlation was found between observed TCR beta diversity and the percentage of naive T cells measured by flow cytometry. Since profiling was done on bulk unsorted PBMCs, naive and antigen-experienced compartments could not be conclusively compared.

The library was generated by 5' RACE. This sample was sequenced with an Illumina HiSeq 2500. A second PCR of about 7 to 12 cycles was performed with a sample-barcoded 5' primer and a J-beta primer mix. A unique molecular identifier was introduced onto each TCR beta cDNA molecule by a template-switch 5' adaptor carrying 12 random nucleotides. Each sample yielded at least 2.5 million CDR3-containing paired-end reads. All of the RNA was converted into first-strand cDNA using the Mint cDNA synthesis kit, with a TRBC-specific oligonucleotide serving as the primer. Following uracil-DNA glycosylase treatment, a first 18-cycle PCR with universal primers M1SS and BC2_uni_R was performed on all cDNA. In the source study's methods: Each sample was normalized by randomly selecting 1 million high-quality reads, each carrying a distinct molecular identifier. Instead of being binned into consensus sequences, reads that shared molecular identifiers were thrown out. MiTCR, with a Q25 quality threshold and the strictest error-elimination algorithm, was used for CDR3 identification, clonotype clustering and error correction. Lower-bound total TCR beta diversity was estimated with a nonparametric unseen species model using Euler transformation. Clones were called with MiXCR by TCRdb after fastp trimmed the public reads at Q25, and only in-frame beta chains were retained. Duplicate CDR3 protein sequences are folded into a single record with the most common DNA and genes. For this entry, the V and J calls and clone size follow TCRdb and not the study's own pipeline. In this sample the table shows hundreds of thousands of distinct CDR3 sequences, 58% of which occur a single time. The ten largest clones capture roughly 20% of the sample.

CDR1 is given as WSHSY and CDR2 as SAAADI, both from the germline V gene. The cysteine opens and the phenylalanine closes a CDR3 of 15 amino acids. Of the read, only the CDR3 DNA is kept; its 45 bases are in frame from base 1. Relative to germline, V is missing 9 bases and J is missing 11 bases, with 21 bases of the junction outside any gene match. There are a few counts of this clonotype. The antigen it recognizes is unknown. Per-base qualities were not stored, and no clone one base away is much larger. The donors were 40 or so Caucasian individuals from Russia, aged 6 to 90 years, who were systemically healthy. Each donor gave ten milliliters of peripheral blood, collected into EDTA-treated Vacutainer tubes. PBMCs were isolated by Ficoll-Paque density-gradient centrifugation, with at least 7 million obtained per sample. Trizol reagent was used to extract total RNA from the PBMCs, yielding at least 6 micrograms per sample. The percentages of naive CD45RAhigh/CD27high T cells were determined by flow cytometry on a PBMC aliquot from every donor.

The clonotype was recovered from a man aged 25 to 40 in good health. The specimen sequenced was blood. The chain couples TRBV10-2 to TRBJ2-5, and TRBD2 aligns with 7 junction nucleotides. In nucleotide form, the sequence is TGCGCCAGTTGTTATACGCCTAGCGGAGCCACTGAGCAGTACTTC. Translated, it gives CASCYTPSGATEQYF.